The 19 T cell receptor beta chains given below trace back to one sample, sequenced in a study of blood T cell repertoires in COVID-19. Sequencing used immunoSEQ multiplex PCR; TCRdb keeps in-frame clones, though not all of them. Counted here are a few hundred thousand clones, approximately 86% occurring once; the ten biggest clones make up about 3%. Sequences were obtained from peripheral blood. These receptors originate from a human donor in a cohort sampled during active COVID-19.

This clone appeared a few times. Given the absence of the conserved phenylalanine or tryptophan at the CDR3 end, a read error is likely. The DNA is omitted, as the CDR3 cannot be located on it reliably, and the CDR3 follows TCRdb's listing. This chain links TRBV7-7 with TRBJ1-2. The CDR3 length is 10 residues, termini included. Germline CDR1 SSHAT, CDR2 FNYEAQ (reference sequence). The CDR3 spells CASSPTRILK.

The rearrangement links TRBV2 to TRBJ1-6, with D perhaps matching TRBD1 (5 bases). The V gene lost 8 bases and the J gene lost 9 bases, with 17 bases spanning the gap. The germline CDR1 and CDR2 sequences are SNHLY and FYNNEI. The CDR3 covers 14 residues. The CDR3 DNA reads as TGTGCCAGCTGCGGCGACAGTAGGGCTTCACCCCTCCACTTT. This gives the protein CASCGDSRASPLHF.

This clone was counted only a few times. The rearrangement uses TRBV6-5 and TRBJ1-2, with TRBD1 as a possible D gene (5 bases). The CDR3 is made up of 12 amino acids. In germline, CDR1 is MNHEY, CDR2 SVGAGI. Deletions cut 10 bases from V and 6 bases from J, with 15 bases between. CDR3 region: CAIPDQGDGYTF. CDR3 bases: TGTGCCATCCCCGACCAGGGTGATGGCTACACCTTC.

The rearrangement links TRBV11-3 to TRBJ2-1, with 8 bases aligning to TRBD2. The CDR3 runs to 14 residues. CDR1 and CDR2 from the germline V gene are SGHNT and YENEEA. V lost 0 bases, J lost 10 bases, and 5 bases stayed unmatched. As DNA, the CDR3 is TGTGCCAGCAGCTTAGATCCGGGAGGGGACGAGCAGTTCTTC. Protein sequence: CASSLDPGGDEQFF.

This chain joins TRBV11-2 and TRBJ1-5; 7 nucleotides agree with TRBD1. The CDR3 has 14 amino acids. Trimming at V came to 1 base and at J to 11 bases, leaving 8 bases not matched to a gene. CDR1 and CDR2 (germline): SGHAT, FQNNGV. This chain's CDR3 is CASSLGQGISSQHF. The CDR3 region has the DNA TGTGCCAGCAGCTTAGGACAGGGAATCAGTTCCCAGCATTTT.

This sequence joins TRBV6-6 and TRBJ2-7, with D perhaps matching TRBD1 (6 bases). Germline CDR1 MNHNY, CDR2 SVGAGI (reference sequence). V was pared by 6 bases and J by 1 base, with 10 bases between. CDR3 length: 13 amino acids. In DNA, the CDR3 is TGTGCCAGCAGACGGACAGATTCCTACGAGCAGTACTTC. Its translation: CASRRTDSYEQYF.

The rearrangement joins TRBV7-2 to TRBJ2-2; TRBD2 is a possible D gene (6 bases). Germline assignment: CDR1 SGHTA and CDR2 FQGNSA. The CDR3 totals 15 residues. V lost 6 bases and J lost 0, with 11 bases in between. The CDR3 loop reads CASSYGTANTGELFF. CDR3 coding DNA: TGTGCCAGCAGTTACGGGACTGCGAACACCGGGGAGCTGTTTTTT.

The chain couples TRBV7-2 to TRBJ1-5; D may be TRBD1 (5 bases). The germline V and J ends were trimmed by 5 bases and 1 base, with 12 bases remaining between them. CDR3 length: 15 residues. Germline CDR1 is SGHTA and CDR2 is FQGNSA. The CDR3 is CASSPAGESNQPQHF. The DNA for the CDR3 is TGTGCCAGCAGCCCGGCGGGGGAGAGCAATCAGCCCCAGCATTTT.

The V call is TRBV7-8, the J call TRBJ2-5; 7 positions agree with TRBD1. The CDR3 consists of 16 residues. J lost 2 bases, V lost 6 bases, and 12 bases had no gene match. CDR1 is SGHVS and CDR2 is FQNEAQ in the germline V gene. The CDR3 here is CASSLTRGTEQETQYF. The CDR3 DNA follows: TGTGCCAGCAGTTTGACCAGGGGGACAGAGCAAGAGACCCAGTACTTC. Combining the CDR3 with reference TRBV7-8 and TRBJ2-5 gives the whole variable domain GAGVSQSPRYKVAKRGQDVALRCDPISGHVSLFWYQQALGQGPEFLTYFQNEAQLDKSGLPSDRFFAERPEGSVSTLKIQRTQQEDSAVYLCASSLTRGTEQETQYFGPGTRLLVL.

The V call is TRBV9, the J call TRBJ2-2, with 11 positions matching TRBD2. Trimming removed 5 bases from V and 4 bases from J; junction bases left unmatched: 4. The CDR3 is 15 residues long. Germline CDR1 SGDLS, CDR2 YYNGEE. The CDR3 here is CASRDGLAGTGELFF. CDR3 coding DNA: TGTGCCAGCAGAGACGGACTAGCGGGCACCGGGGAGCTGTTTTTT.

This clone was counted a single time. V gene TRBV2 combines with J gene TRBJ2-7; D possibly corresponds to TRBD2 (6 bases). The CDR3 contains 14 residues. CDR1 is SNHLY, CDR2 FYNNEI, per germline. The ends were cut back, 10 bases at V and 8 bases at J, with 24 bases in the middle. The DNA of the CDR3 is TGTGCCACCCTCGGCCTCCTGCGGGAAGAGAAGCAGTACTTC. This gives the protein CATLGLLREEKQYF.

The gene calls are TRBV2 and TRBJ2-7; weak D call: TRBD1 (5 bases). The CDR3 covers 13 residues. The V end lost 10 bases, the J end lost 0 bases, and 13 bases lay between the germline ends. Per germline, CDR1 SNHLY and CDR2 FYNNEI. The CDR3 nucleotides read TGTGCCACGTACGACAGTTTCTCCTACGAGCAGTACTTC. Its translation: CATYDSFSYEQYF. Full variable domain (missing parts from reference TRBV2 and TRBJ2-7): EPEVTQTPSHQVTQMGQEVILRCVPISNHLYFYWYRQILGQKVEFLVSFYNNEISEKSEIFDDQFSVERPDGSNFTLKIRSTKLEDSAMYFCATYDSFSYEQYFGPGTRLTVT.

CDR3 region: CASSWTGSYEQYF. The CDR3 nucleotides are TGTGCCAGCTCTTGGACAGGGTCGTACGAGCAGTACTTC. This rearrangement joins TRBV25-1 to TRBJ2-7; TRBD1 matches at 8 bases. V was pared by 8 bases and J by 4 bases, with 7 bases of the junction left unmatched. CDR3 length: 13 amino acids. The germline CDR1 and CDR2 sequences are MGHDK and SYGVNS.

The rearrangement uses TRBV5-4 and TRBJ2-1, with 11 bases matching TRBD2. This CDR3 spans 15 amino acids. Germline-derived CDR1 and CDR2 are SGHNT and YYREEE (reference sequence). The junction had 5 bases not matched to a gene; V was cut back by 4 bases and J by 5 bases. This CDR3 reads CASSRGTSGDNEQFF. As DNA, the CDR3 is TGTGCCAGCAGCCGTGGGACTAGCGGAGACAATGAGCAGTTCTTC.

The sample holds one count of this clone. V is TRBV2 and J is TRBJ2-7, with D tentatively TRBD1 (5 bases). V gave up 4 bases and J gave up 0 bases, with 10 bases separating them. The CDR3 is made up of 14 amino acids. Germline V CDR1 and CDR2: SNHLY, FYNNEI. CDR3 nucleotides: TGTGCCAGCAGTGGGCAGGGAAACTCCTACGAGCAGTACTTC. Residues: CASSGQGNSYEQYF.

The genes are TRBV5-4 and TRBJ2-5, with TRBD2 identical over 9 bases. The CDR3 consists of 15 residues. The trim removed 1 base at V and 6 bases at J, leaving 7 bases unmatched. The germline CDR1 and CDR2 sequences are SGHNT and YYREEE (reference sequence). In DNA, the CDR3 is TGTGCCAGCAGCTTGTCGGGTAGCGGGGGTCAGACCCAGTACTTC. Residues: CASSLSGSGGQTQYF.

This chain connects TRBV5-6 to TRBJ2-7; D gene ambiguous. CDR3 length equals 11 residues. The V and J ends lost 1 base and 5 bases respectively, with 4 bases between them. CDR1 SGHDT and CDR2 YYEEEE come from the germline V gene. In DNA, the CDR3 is TGTGCCAGCAGCTTGACAGACGAGCAGTACTTC. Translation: CASSLTDEQYF.

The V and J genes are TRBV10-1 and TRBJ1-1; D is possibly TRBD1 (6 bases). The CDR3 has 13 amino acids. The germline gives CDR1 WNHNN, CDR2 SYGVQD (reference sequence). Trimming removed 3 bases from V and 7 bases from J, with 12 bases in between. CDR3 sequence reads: CASSDRGRGEAFF. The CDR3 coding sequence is TGCGCCAGCAGTGACAGGGGACGGGGTGAAGCTTTCTTT.

The CDR3 nucleotides read TGTGCCAGCAGCAAAGTTATCCGGCGGCCAGAAATCGAAGCTTTCTTT. Residues: CASSKVIRRPEIEAFF. The rearrangement links TRBV21-1 to TRBJ1-1. TRBV21-1 represents a pseudogene. CDR3 length equals 16 residues.